This T cell receptor (beta chain) was sequenced in a study of vaccination and CD4 T cells after COVID-19. On the study more broadly: In culture, cells were exposed to overlapping spike peptides from SARS-CoV-2, HCoV-NL63, HCoV-OC43 and HCoV-229E.

The assay that was used to sequence DNA from cultured CD4+ T cells was the Oncomine TCR Beta short-read assay. Researchers extracted genomic DNA from CD4+ T cells that had been cultured. TCRdb used MiXCR to reprocess the PCR reads, holding one entry per CDR3 protein. The sample yields under 3,000 distinct CDR3 sequences, 20% to 25% seen once. Germline CDR1 reads DFQATT; CDR2 reads SNEGSKA (reference sequence). Between the trimmed V and J ends, which lost 6 bases and 15 bases, there was a span of 17 bases. The CDR3 has 11 amino acids. Noted treatment: approximately 9-day PBMC culture with coronavirus spike peptide pools or control peptides (ViraFEST assay). Peptide-pool expansion of antigen-specific T cells preceded TCR sequencing in ViraFEST. At days 3 and 7, half the medium was exchanged for fresh IL-2 medium. This clonotype was seen a few times. The antigen is not known.

Input material: CD4+ T cells from blood, cultured in vitro. The chain uses TRBV20-1 and TRBJ1-4, with D perhaps TRBD1 (6 bases). This receptor was identified in a human donor who had recovered from COVID-19. The CDR3 region is CSAGPRTEVFF. CDR3 DNA: TGCAGTGCGGGTCCTCGGACAGAGGTGTTTTTT.